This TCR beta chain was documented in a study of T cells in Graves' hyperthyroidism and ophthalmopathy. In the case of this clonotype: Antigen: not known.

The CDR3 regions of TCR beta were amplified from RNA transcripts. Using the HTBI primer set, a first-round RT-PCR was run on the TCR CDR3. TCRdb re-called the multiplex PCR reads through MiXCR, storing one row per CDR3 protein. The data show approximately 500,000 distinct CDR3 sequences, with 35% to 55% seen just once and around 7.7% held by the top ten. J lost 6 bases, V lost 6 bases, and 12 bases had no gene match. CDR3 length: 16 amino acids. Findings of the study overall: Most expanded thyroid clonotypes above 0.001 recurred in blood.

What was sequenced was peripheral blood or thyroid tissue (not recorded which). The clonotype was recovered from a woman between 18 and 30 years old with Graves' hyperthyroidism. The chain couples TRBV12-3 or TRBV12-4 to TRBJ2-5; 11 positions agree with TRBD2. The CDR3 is CASSSQTSGKLQTQYF. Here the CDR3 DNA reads TGTGCCAGCAGCTCCCAGACTAGCGGGAAACTGCAGACCCAGTACTTC.